This T cell receptor beta chain appears in the sequencing data of a study of blood T cell repertoires in COVID-19. Study details: Specimens from acute and convalescent COVID-19 originated in the United States, Italy and Spain.

Germline-derived CDR1 and CDR2 are LNHDA and SQIVND (reference sequence). V was clipped by 5 bases and J by 1 base; unmatched bases: 2. This CDR3 contains 15 residues. Some clones are missing from TCRdb's copy, which holds only in-frame ones; the method was immunoSEQ multiplex PCR. The table records 330,000 or so clones, 80% to 95% of them present only once. The V call is TRBV19, the J call TRBJ2-3; 11 bases fit TRBD2. The TCR originated in a woman in her 30s who had recovered from COVID-19. The sequenced sample was PBMCs or T cells enriched from blood (not recorded which). DNA of the CDR3: TGTGCCAGTAGTCCGACTAGCGGGGGCACAGATACGCAGTATTTT. It encodes CASSPTSGGTDTQYF.